This T cell receptor beta chain was observed in a study of cytomegalovirus exposure and HLA in healthy donors. PCR primers comprised 60 Vbeta and 13 Jbeta primers. Clones were sequenced by immunoSEQ multiplex PCR, and TCRdb holds only the in-frame ones, with some missing. The sample gives 150,000 to 200,000 clones, roughly 12% of which show up once; about 7.8% is in the top ten. The V and J ends lost 5 bases and 7 bases respectively, with 20 bases between them. Germline V lookup: CDR1 SGHNT, CDR2 YENEEA. This CDR3 comprises 15 residues. This clone was recorded many times. Sequenced sample: PBMCs. This receptor was obtained from a man between 45 and 60 years old in good health and CMV-seropositive. The rearrangement links TRBV11-3 to TRBJ1-1; TRBD1 might be the D (5 bases). The CDR3 bases are TGTGCCAGCAGCCCCTCGACGCTCGGGGGGGTTGAAGCTTTCTTT. It encodes CASSPSTLGGVEAFF.